A single sample gave rise to the 14 T cell receptor beta chains below, sequenced in a study of shared clonotypes between healthy human individuals. TCRdb's copy holds only in-frame clones and misses some; the assay was immunoSEQ multiplex PCR. The repertoire holds 1.6 million or so clones, 97% to 99% seen once, with approximately 0.4% in the top ten. Sequencing was carried out using naive CD4+ T cells sorted from blood. Subset given: CD45RA+ positively selected. These receptors all come from a man aged 30 to 39 in good health.

V usage is TRBV25-1 and J usage is TRBJ2-2; 8 bases are a match to TRBD1. The V and J ends lost 5 bases and 2 bases, in that order; junction bases with no gene match: 13. Germline lookup yields CDR1 MGHDK and CDR2 SYGVNS. This CDR3 is built from 18 residues. The CDR3 sequence is CASSNFLRGTGNTGELFF. The CDR3 nucleotides are TGTGCCAGCAGTAACTTCCTGCGAGGGACAGGTAACACCGGGGAGCTGTTTTTT.

The chain is built from TRBV7-3 and TRBJ2-1; D is possibly TRBD2 (5 bases). There are 16 residues in the CDR3. V was pared by 5 bases and J by 3 bases, with 17 bases between. From germline, CDR1 is SGHTA and CDR2 FQGTGA. DNA for the CDR3: TGTGCCAGCAGCCGCGCCCCCGGGGTAGGCTACAATGAGCAGTTCTTC. The encoded protein is CASSRAPGVGYNEQFF. The entire variable domain, with the rest obtained from reference TRBV7-3 and TRBJ2-1, is as follows: GAGVSQTPSNKVTEKGKYVELRCDPISGHTALYWYRQSLGQGPEFLIYFQGTGAADDSGLPNDRFFAVRPEGSVSTLKIQRTERGDSAVYLCASSRAPGVGYNEQFFGPGTRLTVL.

This clone was seen only once. The chain recombines TRBV7-3 with TRBJ1-2; no clear D gene. Trimming removed 1 base from V and 0 bases from J, with 9 bases in between. The germline CDR1 and CDR2 sequences are SGHTA and FQGTGA. The CDR3 loop spans 15 amino acids. The DNA of the CDR3 is TGTGCCAGCAGCTTAAGCGGTCCAGCTAACTATGGCTACACCTTC. Its protein product is CASSLSGPANYGYTF.

CDR3 sequence: CAISAMGAYEQYF. For the CDR3, the DNA is TGTGCCATCAGTGCCATGGGAGCGTACGAGCAGTACTTC. V usage is TRBV10-3 and J usage is TRBJ2-7; weak D call: TRBD2 (5 bases). The CDR3 length is 13 residues. Trimming took off 4 bases at V and 4 bases at J, with 11 bases between the two ends. Germline V gene sequence: CDR1 ENHRY, CDR2 SYGVKD.

This rearrangement joins TRBV30 to TRBJ1-1; D is possibly TRBD1 (6 bases). V was clipped by 3 bases and J by 3 bases, with 8 bases between them. This CDR3 region has 12 residues. Germline V CDR1 and CDR2: GTSNPN, SVGIG (reference sequence). The CDR3 spells CAWSRGDTEAFF. The CDR3 bases are TGTGCCTGGAGCAGGGGAGACACTGAAGCTTTCTTT.

The rearrangement joins TRBV27 to TRBJ2-7, with D possibly being TRBD1 (5 bases). CDR3 size: 15 residues. V was cut by 3 bases and J by 2 bases, with 14 bases left in between. Germline assignment: CDR1 MNHEY and CDR2 SMNVEV (reference sequence). This chain's CDR3 is CASSFARQRTYEQYF. CDR3 sequence (DNA): TGTGCCAGCAGTTTCGCCCGACAGAGGACCTACGAGCAGTACTTC.

This chain links TRBV5-1 with TRBJ2-2; 7 positions agree with TRBD2. Trimming removed 1 base from V and 3 bases from J; junction bases left unmatched: 0. Germline V gene lookup returns CDR1 SGHRS and CDR2 YFSETQ. The CDR3 consists of 14 residues. CDR3 DNA: TGCGCCAGCAGCTTGCTAGCGGACACCGGGGAGCTGTTTTTT. Its protein product is CASSLLADTGELFF. Full variable domain (remainder filled in from reference TRBV5-1 and TRBJ2-2): KAGVTQTPRYLIKTRGQQVTLSCSPISGHRSVSWYQQTPGQGLQFLFEYFSETQRNKGNFPGRFSGRQFSNSRSEMNVSTLELGDSALYLCASSLLADTGELFFGEGSRLTVL.

J is TRBJ2-1 and V is TRBV7-2, with 11 bases aligning to TRBD2. Per the germline V gene, CDR1 is SGHTA and CDR2 is FQGNSA. The CDR3 extends over 16 amino acids. V shed 5 bases and J 6 bases; nucleotides not matched to a gene: 9. The chain's CDR3 is CASSPPGLAELNEQFF. The CDR3 DNA reads TGTGCCAGCAGCCCACCGGGACTAGCGGAGCTCAATGAGCAGTTCTTC.

The V call is TRBV5-1, the J call TRBJ1-2; D is ambiguous. This CDR3 has 14 amino acids. Per germline, CDR1 SGHRS and CDR2 YFSETQ. V was pared by 1 base and J by 2 bases, with 9 bases between. CDR3 nucleotides: TGCGCCAGCAGCTTGACGAATGGGAACTATGGCTACACCTTC. It specifies CASSLTNGNYGYTF. The complete variable domain, with remaining parts taken from reference TRBV5-1 and TRBJ1-2, reads KAGVTQTPRYLIKTRGQQVTLSCSPISGHRSVSWYQQTPGQGLQFLFEYFSETQRNKGNFPGRFSGRQFSNSRSEMNVSTLELGDSALYLCASSLTNGNYGYTFGSGTRLTVV.

This chain connects TRBV10-3 to TRBJ2-2; 9 nucleotides line up with TRBD1. The CDR3 runs to 17 residues. The germline CDR1 and CDR2 sequences are ENHRY and SYGVKD. V was clipped by 10 bases and J by 1 base; unmatched bases: 13. The CDR3 region has the DNA TGTGCCACAGCCAACCCCTCGACAGGGGGGAACACCGGGGAGCTGTTTTTT. Translating it yields CATANPSTGGNTGELFF.

The chain is built from TRBV5-1 and TRBJ2-1, with 14 nucleotides matching TRBD2. The J segment lost 8 bases and the V segment lost 3 bases, leaving 13 bases of the junction unmatched. Germline CDR1 and CDR2: SGHRS and YFSETQ. This CDR3 region has 18 residues. CDR3 region: CASSSGLAGGFGVDEQFF. The CDR3 region has the DNA TGCGCCAGCAGCTCCGGACTAGCGGGAGGATTTGGGGTCGATGAGCAGTTCTTC.

Note on this clone: The sample carries other DNA sequences with the same CDR3. J is TRBJ2-1 and V is TRBV19; D is uncertain. The CDR3 totals 12 residues. Per the germline V gene, CDR1 is LNHDA and CDR2 is SQIVND (reference sequence). The V end was cut by 2 bases, the J end by 7 bases, with 6 bases between. CDR3 bases: TGTGCCAGTAGTATAACCCCAAATGAGCAGTTCTTC. This translates into CASSITPNEQFF.

The chain has TRBV30 and TRBJ2-3; weak D call: TRBD1 (6 bases). V gave up 0 bases and J gave up 3 bases, with 10 bases separating them. The CDR3 runs 14 residues. Germline V gives CDR1 GTSNPN, CDR2 SVGIG (reference sequence). The CDR3 DNA sequence: TGTGCCTGGAGTGTACAGGGTACGACAGATACGCAGTATTTT. It yields the protein CAWSVQGTTDTQYF.

The J gene is TRBJ2-7, the V gene TRBV5-1; D may match TRBD1 or TRBD2 (6 bases each). The CDR3 is made up of 15 amino acids. CDR1 is SGHRS, CDR2 YFSETQ, per germline. The V gene lost 1 base and the J gene lost 3 bases, with 14 bases spanning the gap. The CDR3 bases are TGCGCCAGCAGCTTGTTGCGGGACAAACTCTACGAGCAGTACTTC. Translated: CASSLLRDKLYEQYF.